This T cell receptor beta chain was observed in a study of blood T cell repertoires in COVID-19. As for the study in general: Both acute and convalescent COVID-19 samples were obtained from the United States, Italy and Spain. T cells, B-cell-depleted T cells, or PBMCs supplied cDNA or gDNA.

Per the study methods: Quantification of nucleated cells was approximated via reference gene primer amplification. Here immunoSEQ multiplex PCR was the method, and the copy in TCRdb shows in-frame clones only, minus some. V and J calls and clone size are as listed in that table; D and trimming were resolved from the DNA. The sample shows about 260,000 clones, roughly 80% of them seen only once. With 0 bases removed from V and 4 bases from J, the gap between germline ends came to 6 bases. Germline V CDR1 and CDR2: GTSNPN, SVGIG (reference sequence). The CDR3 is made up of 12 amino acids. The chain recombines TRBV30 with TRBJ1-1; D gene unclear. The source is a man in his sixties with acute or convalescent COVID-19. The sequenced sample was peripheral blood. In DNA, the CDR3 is TGTGCCTGGAGTGTACGAGTCACTGAAGCTTTCTTT. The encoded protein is CAWSVRVTEAFF.